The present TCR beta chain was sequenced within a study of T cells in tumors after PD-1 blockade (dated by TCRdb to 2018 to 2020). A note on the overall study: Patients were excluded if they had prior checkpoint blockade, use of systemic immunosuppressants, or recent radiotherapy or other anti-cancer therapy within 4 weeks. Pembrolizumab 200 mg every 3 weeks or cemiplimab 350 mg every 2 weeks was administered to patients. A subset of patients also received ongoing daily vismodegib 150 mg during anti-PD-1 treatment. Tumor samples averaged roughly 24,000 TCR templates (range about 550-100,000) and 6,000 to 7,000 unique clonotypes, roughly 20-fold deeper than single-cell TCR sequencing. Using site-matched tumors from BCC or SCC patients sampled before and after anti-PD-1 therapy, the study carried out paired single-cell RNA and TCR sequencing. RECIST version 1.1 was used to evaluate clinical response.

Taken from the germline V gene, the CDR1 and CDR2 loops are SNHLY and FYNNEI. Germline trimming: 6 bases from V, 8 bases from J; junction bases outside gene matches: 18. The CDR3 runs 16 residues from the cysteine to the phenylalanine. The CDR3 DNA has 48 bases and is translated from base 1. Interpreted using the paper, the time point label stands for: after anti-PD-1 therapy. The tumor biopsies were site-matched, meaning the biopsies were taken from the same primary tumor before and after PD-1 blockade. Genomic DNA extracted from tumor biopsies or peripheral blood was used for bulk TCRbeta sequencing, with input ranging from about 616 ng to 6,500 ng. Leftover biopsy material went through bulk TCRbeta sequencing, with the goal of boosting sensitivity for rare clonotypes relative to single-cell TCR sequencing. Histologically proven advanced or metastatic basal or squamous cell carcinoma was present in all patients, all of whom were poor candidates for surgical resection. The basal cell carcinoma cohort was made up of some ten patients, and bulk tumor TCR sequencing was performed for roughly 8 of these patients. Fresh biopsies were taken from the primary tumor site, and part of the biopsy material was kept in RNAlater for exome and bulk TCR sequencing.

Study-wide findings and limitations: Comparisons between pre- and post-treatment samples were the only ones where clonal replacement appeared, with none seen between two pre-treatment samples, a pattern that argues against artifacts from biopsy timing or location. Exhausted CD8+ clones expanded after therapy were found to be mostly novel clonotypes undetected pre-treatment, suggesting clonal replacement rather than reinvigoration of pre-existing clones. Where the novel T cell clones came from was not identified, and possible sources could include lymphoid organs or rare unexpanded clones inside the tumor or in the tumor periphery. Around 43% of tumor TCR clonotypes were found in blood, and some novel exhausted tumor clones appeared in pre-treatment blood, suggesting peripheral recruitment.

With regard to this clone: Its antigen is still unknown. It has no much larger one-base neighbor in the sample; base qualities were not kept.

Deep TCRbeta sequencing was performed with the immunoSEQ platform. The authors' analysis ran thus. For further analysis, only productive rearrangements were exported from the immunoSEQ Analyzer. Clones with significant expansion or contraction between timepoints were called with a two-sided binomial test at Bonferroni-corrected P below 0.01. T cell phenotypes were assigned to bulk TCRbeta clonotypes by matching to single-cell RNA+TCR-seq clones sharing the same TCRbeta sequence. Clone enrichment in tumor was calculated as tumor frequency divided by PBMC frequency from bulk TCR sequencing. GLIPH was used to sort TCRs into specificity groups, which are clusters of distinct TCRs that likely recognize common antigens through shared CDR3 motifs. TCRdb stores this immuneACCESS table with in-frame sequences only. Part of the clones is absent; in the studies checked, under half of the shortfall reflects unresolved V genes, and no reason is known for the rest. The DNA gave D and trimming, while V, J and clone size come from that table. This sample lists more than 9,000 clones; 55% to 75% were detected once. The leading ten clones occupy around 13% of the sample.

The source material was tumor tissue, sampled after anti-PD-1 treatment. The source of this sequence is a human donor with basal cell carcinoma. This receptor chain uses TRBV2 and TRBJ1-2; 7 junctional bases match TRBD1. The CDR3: CASRAERQGVRRGYTF. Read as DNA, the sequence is TGTGCCAGCAGGGCCGAAAGACAGGGAGTTCGTCGGGGCTACACCTTC.